Each of the 2 T cell receptor beta chains below was sequenced from the same sample in a study of T cells in Graves' hyperthyroidism and ophthalmopathy. RNA transcripts yielded amplified TCR beta CDR3 regions. The HTBI primer set was used in a first-round RT-PCR of the TCR CDR3. TCRdb recomputed calls from the multiplex PCR reads with MiXCR, one row per CDR3 protein. The sample records hundreds of thousands of distinct CDR3 sequences, around a sixth being singletons. The sequenced sample consisted of blood. These receptors all come from a woman aged 18-30 years with Graves' hyperthyroidism.

The gene calls are TRBV6-1 and TRBJ2-1; 11 bases match TRBD2. This CDR3 contains 17 residues. The junction had 7 bases not matched to a gene; V was cut back by 6 bases and J by 0 bases. The germline V gene encodes CDR1 MNHNS and CDR2 SASEGT. This CDR3 reads CASSLGTSGRSYNEQFF. CDR3 in DNA: TGTGCCAGCAGCCTCGGGACTAGCGGCCGCTCCTACAATGAGCAGTTCTTC.

In its sample, this clonotype was seen a few times. The J gene is TRBJ1-1, the V gene TRBV6-6; D gene unclear. V lost 2 bases and J 9 bases, leaving 10 bases between the germline ends. This CDR3 contains 12 residues. Germline CDR1 is MNHNY and CDR2 is SVGAGI (reference sequence). This chain's CDR3 is CASSYRAGKAFF. CDR3 nucleotide sequence: TGTGCCAGCAGTTACAGGGCTGGAAAAGCTTTCTTT.